Shown below are 27 T cell receptor beta chains from a single sample sequenced in a study of T-cell memory formation after mild COVID-19. TCRdb reanalysed the 5' RACE reads using MiXCR and keeps one entry per CDR3 protein. Of about 180,000 distinct CDR3 sequences listed, 16% are singletons. The sequenced sample was PBMCs or a T cell subset sorted from them (not recorded which). These receptors originate from an adult woman who had mild COVID-19 (a few samples of this study predate the infection). Cell type and time point are not known.

This clonotype has only a few counts. DNA of the CDR3: TGTGCCACCAGTGATTTGCCAGACAGGGACACAGATACGCAGTATTTT. Its protein is CATSDLPDRDTDTQYF. The chain is built from TRBV24-1 and TRBJ2-3; 7 bases are shared with TRBD1. This CDR3 is built from 16 residues. Losses at the gene ends were 0 bases for V and 2 bases for J; bases not matched to a gene: 4. Per the germline V gene, CDR1 is KGHDR and CDR2 is SFDVKD.

As to this clonotype: A much larger clone differs by one base, so this may be a read error. The chain has TRBV6-6 and TRBJ1-2; the D gene is possibly TRBD1 (6 bases). Trimming removed 0 bases from V and 3 bases from J, with 17 bases in between. The CDR3 has 17 residues. Germline CDR1 MNHNY, CDR2 SVGAGI (reference sequence). CDR3 amino acids: CASSYSTGSRSDYGYTF. DNA of the CDR3: TGTGCCAGCAGTTACTCTACAGGGAGCCGAAGTGACTATGGCTACACCTTC.

This clonotype showed up just a few times. The V call is TRBV23-1, the J call TRBJ2-2; 8 nucleotides match TRBD1. TRBV23-1 is assigned to the ORF class and has an uncertain function. With 3 bases clipped from V and 6 bases from J, the junction kept 6 bases outside the gene matches. The CDR3 covers 15 residues. DNA for the CDR3: TGCGCCAGCAGTCATCCAGGACAGGGCCCCGGGGAGCTGTTTTTT. Protein: CASSHPGQGPGELFF.

This clonotype has more than one count but fewer than ten. The V and J genes are TRBV5-1 and TRBJ2-1, with 9 bases aligning to TRBD1. Germline trimming cut 4 bases from V and 6 bases from J; bases unmatched to any gene: 8. Germline-derived CDR1 and CDR2 are SGHRS and YFSETQ. This CDR3 is built from 15 residues. The CDR3 protein is CASSEGQGRVNEQFF. CDR3 nucleotides: TGCGCCAGCAGCGAGGGACAGGGAAGGGTCAATGAGCAGTTCTTC.

This clonotype was seen a handful of times. This chain links TRBV5-5 with TRBJ2-7; TRBD1 agrees at 7 bases. J gave up 7 bases and V 4 bases, and 8 bases lay outside the gene matches. The CDR3 consists of 13 residues. Looked up from germline, CDR1 is SGHKS and CDR2 is YYEKEE (reference sequence). The CDR3 DNA reads TGTGCCAGCAGCCTACAGGGGTCCCGGGAGCAGTACTTC. As protein: CASSLQGSREQYF.

V is TRBV14 and J is TRBJ2-7; TRBD1 or TRBD2 may be the D gene (6 bases each). The germline gives CDR1 SGHDN, CDR2 FVKESK. The CDR3 is made up of 14 amino acids. V lost 0 bases to trimming and J lost 6 bases, with 12 bases between them. The CDR3 nucleotides are TGTGCCAGCAGCCAAGATCGGGGGCTCGTCGAGCAGTACTTC. Protein: CASSQDRGLVEQYF.

The DNA for the CDR3 is TGTGCCAGCAGCTTATTTTCCGATGGCTACACCTTC. Translated, it gives CASSLFSDGYTF. The J gene is TRBJ1-2, the V gene TRBV7-2; D is unclear. Germline-derived CDR1 and CDR2 are SGHTA and FQGNSA. This CDR3 contains 12 residues. Trimming took 2 bases from V and 6 from J, leaving 7 bases between them.

In this sample, this clonotype turned up a few times. V and J are TRBV3-1 and TRBJ2-5, with a tentative D call TRBD2 (6 bases). CDR1 and CDR2 (germline): LGHDT, YNNKEL (reference sequence). With 4 bases removed from V and 6 bases from J, the gap between germline ends came to 12 bases. The CDR3 contains 13 residues. CDR3 in DNA: TGTGCCAGCAGCCCCCCGGGGGTGCAGACCCAGTACTTC. Amino acid sequence: CASSPPGVQTQYF.

This clonotype was seen a handful of times. The V gene is TRBV24-1, the J gene TRBJ2-7; TRBD1 is a possible D gene (6 bases). Trimming cost V 4 bases and J 4 bases, with 10 bases left between them. The germline gives CDR1 KGHDR, CDR2 SFDVKD. CDR3 length equals 13 residues. The CDR3 is CATSDVGGYEQYF. The CDR3 nucleotides read TGTGCCACCAGTGACGTAGGGGGATACGAGCAGTACTTC.

This clonotype was counted between two and nine times. The chain uses TRBV5-1 and TRBJ2-7; D is undetermined. CDR1 and CDR2 from the germline V gene are SGHRS and YFSETQ. There are 13 residues in the CDR3. Trimming took 3 bases from V and 2 from J, leaving 9 bases between them. CDR3 sequence reads: CASSSTRPYEQYF. The CDR3 nucleotides are TGCGCCAGCAGCTCAACCCGTCCCTACGAGCAGTACTTC. The full variable domain, with the rest looked up from reference TRBV5-1 and TRBJ2-7, is KAGVTQTPRYLIKTRGQQVTLSCSPISGHRSVSWYQQTPGQGLQFLFEYFSETQRNKGNFPGRFSGRQFSNSRSEMNVSTLELGDSALYLCASSSTRPYEQYFGPGTRLTVT.

This clonotype was seen ten or more times. This chain joins TRBV7-9 and TRBJ2-5; tentatively, D is TRBD2 (6 bases). Between the trimmed V and J ends, which lost 8 bases and 5 bases, there was a span of 12 bases. Germline CDR1 is SEHNR and CDR2 is FQNEAQ (reference sequence). The CDR3 contains 12 residues. CDR3 nucleotides: TGTGCCAGCGGCCGGGCGGGGGAGACCCAGTACTTC. This codes for CASGRAGETQYF.

The chain joins TRBV5-1 to TRBJ2-7; TRBD2 matches 10 bases. V gave up 4 bases and J gave up 4 bases; unmatched junction bases: 5. The CDR3 is made up of 14 amino acids. Germline CDR1 and CDR2: SGHRS and YFSETQ. The CDR3 DNA is TGCGCCAGCAGCCCTAGCGGGAGTATTTACGAGCAGTACTTC. Protein product: CASSPSGSIYEQYF.

This clonotype has more than one count but fewer than ten. CDR3 loop: CSASRGRANTEAFF. The CDR3 nucleotides are TGCAGTGCTAGTAGAGGGAGGGCCAACACTGAAGCTTTCTTT. J is TRBJ1-1 and V is TRBV20-1; D unclear. This CDR3 spans 14 amino acids. V gave up 3 bases and J gave up 2 bases, with 13 bases separating them. Germline V CDR1 and CDR2: DFQATT, SNEGSKA (reference sequence).

The chain links TRBV20-1 to TRBJ1-1; D unclear. Germline CDR1 and CDR2: DFQATT and SNEGSKA (reference sequence). This CDR3 is built from 12 residues. V lost 7 bases, J lost 2 bases, and 11 bases lay in between. The CDR3 loop is CSVLNPNTEAFF. DNA for the CDR3: TGCAGTGTTCTAAACCCTAACACTGAAGCTTTCTTT.

This clonotype was seen only a few times. This chain uses TRBV11-2 with TRBJ2-3, with D tentatively TRBD2 (5 bases). V was pared by 1 base and J by 4 bases, with 15 bases between. This CDR3 has 16 amino acids. Germline V gene sequence: CDR1 SGHAT, CDR2 FQNNGV. Here the CDR3 DNA reads TGTGCCAGCAGCTTAGCCGCGGGTCTTCCGTCAGATACGCAGTATTTT. This encodes CASSLAAGLPSDTQYF.

This clonotype was counted between two and nine times. V is TRBV10-3 and J is TRBJ1-2, with D uncertain. This CDR3 comprises 15 residues. Trimming removed 4 bases from V and 0 bases from J, with 12 bases in between. The germline V gene encodes CDR1 ENHRY and CDR2 SYGVKD. Written as DNA, the CDR3 is TGTGCCATCAGTGGAGGGTTTGAGGCTAACTATGGCTACACCTTC. This translates into CAISGGFEANYGYTF.

The chain combines TRBV24-1 with TRBJ1-1; TRBD1 aligns across 8 bases. The CDR3 runs 13 residues. J lost 3 bases, V lost 9 bases, and 5 bases had no gene match. Germline CDR1 is KGHDR and CDR2 is SFDVKD. CDR3 sequence: CATAQGADTEAFF. CDR3 sequence (DNA): TGTGCCACCGCTCAGGGGGCTGACACTGAAGCTTTCTTT.

This clonotype has at least ten counts. CDR3 nucleotides: TGTGCCTGGAGTGGATCGACGGTACAGCAGTTCTTC. This codes for CAWSGSTVQQFF. The chain uses TRBV30 and TRBJ2-1; D gene ambiguous. Germline-derived CDR1 and CDR2 are GTSNPN and SVGIG (reference sequence). CDR3 length equals 12 residues. V lost 1 base to trimming and J lost 11 bases, with 12 bases between them.

This clonotype was seen more than once but under ten times. The chain recombines TRBV18 with TRBJ2-6; D gene unclear. The V gene's germline CDR1 is KGHSH and CDR2 LQKENI. V lost 0 bases and J 4 bases, leaving 7 bases between the germline ends. The CDR3 contains 15 residues. The DNA of the CDR3 is TGTGCCAGCTCACCACCCGTAACAGGGGCCAACGTCCTGACTTTC. Translation gives CASSPPVTGANVLTF.

This clonotype was detected only a few times. V gene TRBV7-2 combines with J gene TRBJ2-3, with D perhaps being TRBD1 or TRBD2 (5 bases each). CDR1 is SGHTA, CDR2 FQGNSA, per germline. This CDR3 has 15 residues. Trimming cost V 5 bases and J 4 bases, with 16 bases left between them. CDR3 residues: CASSRYRGESDTQYF. CDR3 in DNA: TGTGCCAGCAGCAGGTATAGGGGAGAGTCAGATACGCAGTATTTT.

This clonotype came up a few times. The chain links TRBV5-1 to TRBJ2-1; unclear D gene. CDR1 is SGHRS and CDR2 is YFSETQ in the germline V gene. Trimming took 2 bases from V and 1 from J, leaving 10 bases between them. The CDR3 has 15 amino acids. Here the CDR3 DNA reads TGCGCCAGCAGCTTCGAAATCGCATCCTACAATGAGCAGTTCTTC. This translates into CASSFEIASYNEQFF.

The J gene is TRBJ2-2, the V gene TRBV27; the D gene is possibly TRBD1 (6 bases). Trimming took off 0 bases at V and 4 bases at J, with 9 bases between the two ends. Germline values: CDR1 MNHEY, CDR2 SMNVEV (reference sequence). CDR3 length equals 15 residues. The CDR3 DNA follows: TGTGCCAGCAGTTTATCGGACAGTATCACCGGGGAGCTGTTTTTT. Translating it yields CASSLSDSITGELFF.

This clonotype was detected only a few times. The chain combines TRBV4-3 with TRBJ1-2; D perhaps matches TRBD1 (6 bases). The CDR3 has 13 amino acids. The V gene lost 3 bases and the J gene lost 6 bases, with 11 bases spanning the gap. Germline V gene lookup returns CDR1 LGHNA and CDR2 YSLEER. The CDR3 region is CASSHPWTDGYTF. In nucleotides, the CDR3 is TGCGCCAGCAGCCACCCATGGACAGATGGCTACACCTTC.

The chain joins TRBV6-5 to TRBJ1-2; no clear D gene. From germline, CDR1 is MNHEY and CDR2 SVGAGI. The CDR3 loop spans 17 amino acids. Trimming took 6 bases from V and 0 from J, leaving 20 bases between them. CDR3 loop: CASRPDHLEKSNYGYTF. CDR3 nucleotides: TGTGCCAGCAGGCCCGACCACCTAGAAAAGTCTAACTATGGCTACACCTTC.

The V gene is TRBV6-5, the J gene TRBJ1-1, with 10 bases aligning to TRBD1. This CDR3 region has 14 residues. The V gene's germline CDR1 is MNHEY and CDR2 SVGAGI. The ends lost 9 bases at V and 5 bases at J; junction bases unmatched: 9. The CDR3 is CASKPGQGFTEAFF. Written as DNA, the CDR3 is TGTGCCAGTAAACCGGGACAGGGGTTTACTGAAGCTTTCTTT.

The chain couples TRBV15 to TRBJ1-2, with 11 bases fitting TRBD1. Germline CDR1 and CDR2: LNHNV and YYDKDF (reference sequence). V trimming: 0 bases; J trimming: 5 bases; junction bases outside the gene matches: 5. This CDR3 spans 16 amino acids. CDR3 loop: CATSRDRGTGGYGYTF. Written as DNA, the CDR3 is TGTGCCACCAGCAGAGATCGGGGGACAGGGGGATATGGCTACACCTTC.

This clonotype was seen more than once but under ten times. The rearrangement links TRBV5-1 to TRBJ2-3; D could derive from TRBD1 or TRBD2 (5 bases each). Germline V gene lookup returns CDR1 SGHRS and CDR2 YFSETQ. V was shortened by 4 bases and J by 4 bases, with 13 bases between the two germline ends. CDR3 length: 14 amino acids. This CDR3 is CASSNPRGADTQYF. As DNA, the CDR3 is TGCGCCAGCAGCAACCCCCGAGGGGCAGATACGCAGTATTTT.